The following is a T cell receptor beta chain sequence with its context. Trimming removed 2 bases at V and 2 bases at J, with 9 bases between. CDR1 is MNHEY, CDR2 SVGEGT, per germline. This CDR3 is 14 amino acids long. This specimen comes from a study of T cell responses to AZD1222 COVID-19 vaccine. The assay was immunoSEQ multiplex PCR, and TCRdb's table has in-frame clones only and misses some. Among more than 150,000 clones listed, roughly 88% were seen once. V usage is TRBV6-2 or TRBV6-3 and J usage is TRBJ1-2; no definite D call. Sequencing was performed on peripheral blood, taken on day 0 of AZD1222 vaccination. This receptor was taken from an adult in good health. The CDR3 region has the DNA TGTGCCAGCAGTTACGCTGGGCCGAACTATGGCTACACCTTC. Translated, it gives CASSYAGPNYGYTF.